This TCR beta chain was identified in a study of shared clonotypes between healthy human individuals. Overall study: The donor group consisted of two women and a few men, aged 18 to 49.

The V gene lost 2 bases and the J gene lost 6 bases, with 13 bases spanning the gap. Germline CDR1 is MDHEN and CDR2 is SYDVKM. The CDR3 consists of 14 residues. This clone was counted a single time. Its antigen is unidentified. Notes on the study in general: Clonotypes not shared had lower generation probabilities than those common to all four donors.

Clones were sequenced by immunoSEQ multiplex PCR, and TCRdb holds only the in-frame ones, with some missing. This table has some 650,000 clones, around 97% appearing once. This clonotype was sampled from a woman aged 25 to 39 in good health. Material for sequencing was naive CD4+ T cells sorted from blood. The subset denotes: CD45RA+ positively selected. The chain is built from TRBV28 and TRBJ1-1, with no clear D. The CDR3 region has the DNA TGTGCCAGCAGTTTAGTAGGTAGAGGTTCTGAAGCTTTCTTT. It encodes CASSLVGRGSEAFF.